Below are 10 T cell receptor beta chains sequenced from a single sample in a study of siplizumab effects on memory and regulatory T cells. Libraries were prepared by immunoSEQ multiplex PCR; TCRdb keeps only in-frame clonotypes and omits some of them. The sample yields approximately 52,000 clones, around 97% seen once. The material sequenced was naive CD4+ T cells sorted from blood. The receptors originated from a human donor in good health.

This chain links TRBV9 with TRBJ2-5, with 8 bases identical to TRBD2. Looked up from germline, CDR1 is SGDLS and CDR2 is YYNGEE. The CDR3 runs to 15 residues. The V gene end was trimmed by 0 bases and the J gene end by 4 bases; junction bases not matched to a gene: 5. The CDR3 sequence is CASSVVGRAGETQYF. Written as DNA, the CDR3 is TGTGCCAGCAGCGTAGTCGGGAGGGCCGGAGAGACCCAGTACTTC.

The J gene is TRBJ2-3, the V gene TRBV12-5, with D possibly matching TRBD2 (6 bases). V dropped 4 bases and J dropped 6 bases, with 11 bases sitting between them. This CDR3 spans 13 amino acids. From germline, CDR1 is LGHNT and CDR2 FRNRAP. The CDR3 bases are TGTGCTAGTGGTTCCCCGGGGGTGGATACGCAGTATTTT. Translated: CASGSPGVDTQYF.

CDR3: CASSLRTDTQYF. CDR3 bases: TGCGCCAGCAGCTTACGCACAGATACGCAGTATTTT. The chain combines TRBV5-1 with TRBJ2-3; D is undetermined. In germline, CDR1 is SGHRS, CDR2 YFSETQ. The germline V and J ends were trimmed by 2 bases and 1 base, with 2 bases remaining between them. The CDR3 has 12 residues.

The rearrangement links TRBV5-5 to TRBJ1-1; unclear D gene. Germline assignment: CDR1 SGHKS and CDR2 YYEKEE (reference sequence). There are 15 residues in the CDR3. The ends were cut back, 0 bases at V and 0 bases at J, with 9 bases in the middle. The CDR3 sequence is CASSLDPALNTEAFF. The CDR3 coding sequence is TGTGCCAGCAGCTTGGACCCGGCACTGAACACTGAAGCTTTCTTT. The variable domain in full, with the rest retrieved from reference TRBV5-5 and TRBJ1-1, is DAGVTQSPTHLIKTRGQQVTLRCSPISGHKSVSWYQQVLGQGPQFIFQYYEKEERGRGNFPDRFSARQFPNYSSELNVNALLLGDSALYLCASSLDPALNTEAFFGQGTRLTVV.

V is TRBV5-1 and J is TRBJ2-1, with TRBD2 matching over 10 bases. Germline CDR1 and CDR2: SGHRS and YFSETQ. V trimming: 1 base; J trimming: 6 bases; junction bases outside the gene matches: 1. This CDR3 spans 14 amino acids. The CDR3 DNA follows: TGCGCCAGCAGCTTGCTAGCGGGAGTCAATGAGCAGTTCTTC. This translates into CASSLLAGVNEQFF.

The V call is TRBV29-1, the J call TRBJ2-1, with 9 bases aligning to TRBD2. Losses at the gene ends were 1 base for V and 8 bases for J; bases not matched to a gene: 21. Germline V gene sequence: CDR1 SQVTM, CDR2 ANQGSEA. This CDR3 is 19 amino acids long. The CDR3 nucleotides read TGCAGCGTTGAAGTCCCCATCGCGCGGGAGGGCTATGGTAAAGATGAGCAGTTCTTC. This codes for CSVEVPIAREGYGKDEQFF.

The chain couples TRBV6-1 to TRBJ1-1; 7 positions match TRBD1. CDR1 is MNHNS and CDR2 is SASEGT in the germline V gene. The CDR3 sequence is 13 residues long. V dropped 6 bases and J dropped 2; count of bases not matched to a gene: 3. CDR3 bases: TGTGCCAGCAGGACAGGGCTAAACACTGAAGCTTTCTTT. It is translated as CASRTGLNTEAFF.

The chain combines TRBV12-5 with TRBJ2-2; D is unresolved. This CDR3 region has 12 residues. CDR1 and CDR2 from the germline V gene are LGHNT and FRNRAP. V was trimmed by 0 bases and J by 9 bases, leaving 5 bases between them. CDR3: CASGLVRRELFF. CDR3 sequence (DNA): TGTGCTAGTGGTTTGGTACGTAGGGAGCTGTTTTTT.

The genes are TRBV12-5 and TRBJ2-4, with TRBD2 matching 9 bases. After removal of 3 bases from V and 3 bases from J, the junction contained 6 bases not matched to a gene. This CDR3 comprises 16 residues. Germline CDR1 is LGHNT and CDR2 is FRNRAP. CDR3 DNA sequence: TGTGCTAGTGGTTTCGGCGGGAGGGCAGTCAAAAACATTCAGTACTTC. This encodes CASGFGGRAVKNIQYF.

This clone was recorded only once. CDR3 coding DNA: TGTGCCACCAGCAGACTAGGGGCTGTGGAGACCCAGTACTTC. It encodes CATSRLGAVETQYF. This chain links TRBV15 with TRBJ2-5; tentatively, D is TRBD1 (5 bases). The germline V gene encodes CDR1 LNHNV and CDR2 YYDKDF (reference sequence). V lost 2 bases and J lost 5, with 12 bases in between. The CDR3 has 14 amino acids.